A single sample is the source of the 22 T cell receptor beta chains below, sequenced in a study of T-cell reconstitution after alpha-beta-depleted transplantation in children listed by TCRdb under 2016. According to the study, the label for this sample's treatment or condition signals: allogeneic hematopoietic cell transplantation with graft depleted of TCRalphabeta T cells and CD19 B cells. Library preparation was by PCR. The sequencer was an Illumina HiSeq 2500. TCR library preparation used molecular barcoding, with unique molecular identifiers applied to normalize quantification of the TCRbeta repertoire. TCRdb redid the processing of the public reads, applying fastp at Q25 and MiXCR, and retained in-frame beta chains. Each CDR3 protein appears once, grouped with its most common genes and DNA. The sample table contains some 200,000 distinct CDR3 sequences; only one count was recorded for around 8.4% of them. The ten largest make up under 40% of the sample.

The material sequenced was PBMCs, mostly from graft donor cells, taken 360 days after TCRalphabeta/CD19-depleted stem cell transplant. All receptors derive from a male patient aged 2-15 years who had a stem cell transplant for acute myeloid leukemia, so the T cells may come from the graft donor.

For the CDR3, the DNA is TGTGCCAGCAGTTTCGGCTCTAGCTTCAGCACAGATACGCAGTATTTT. It specifies CASSFGSSFSTDTQYF. V gene TRBV12-3 or TRBV12-4 combines with J gene TRBJ2-3, with a weak D call TRBD2 (5 bases). The length of the CDR3 is 16 residues. V lost 3 bases to trimming and J lost 0 bases, with 13 bases between them.

This clonotype was seen a few times. The J gene is TRBJ2-3, the V gene TRBV12-3 or TRBV12-4; no firm D call. The CDR3 totals 14 residues. Trimming took off 1 base at V and 2 bases at J, with 7 bases between the two ends. CDR3 DNA sequence: TGTGCCAGCAGTTTAGTCTTACCCACAGATACGCAGTATTTT. Protein: CASSLVLPTDTQYF.

This clonotype turned up a few times. The V gene is TRBV10-3, the J gene TRBJ2-3; 9 bases line up with TRBD2. The germline V gene encodes CDR1 ENHRY and CDR2 SYGVKD. The J segment lost 2 bases and the V segment lost 4 bases, leaving 7 bases of the junction unmatched. The CDR3 loop spans 16 amino acids. DNA for the CDR3: TGTGCCATCAGTGGGTCGACTAGCGGATTCACAGATACGCAGTATTTT. Encoded protein: CAISGSTSGFTDTQYF.

V usage is TRBV28 and J usage is TRBJ1-3; D might be TRBD1 (5 bases). The V end was cut by 11 bases, the J end by 0 bases, with 11 bases between. The V gene's germline CDR1 is MDHEN and CDR2 SYDVKM. The CDR3 length is 13 residues. This CDR3 is CAHSGGSGNTIYF. The DNA for the CDR3 is TGTGCCCACAGTGGGGGCTCTGGAAACACCATATATTTT.

This clonotype occurred many times. J is TRBJ2-6 and V is TRBV12-3 or TRBV12-4; 7 nucleotides line up with TRBD1. V gave up 5 bases and J gave up 0 bases; unmatched junction bases: 1. The CDR3 has 15 amino acids. CDR3 coding DNA: TGTGCCAGCAGTAGGACAGGCTCTGGGGCCAACGTCCTGACTTTC. Translated: CASSRTGSGANVLTF.

In its sample, this clonotype was seen once. The gene calls are TRBV11-2 and TRBJ1-4, with D maybe TRBD1 (5 bases). Germline V gene lookup returns CDR1 SGHAT and CDR2 FQNNGV. This CDR3 region has 14 residues. The V end was cut by 5 bases, the J end by 3 bases, with 10 bases between. The CDR3 loop reads CASSQGPSNEKLFF. CDR3 bases: TGTGCCAGCAGCCAGGGACCGTCTAATGAAAAACTGTTTTTT.

This chain connects TRBV7-9 to TRBJ1-1, with D possibly TRBD1 on 5 matching bases. CDR3 size: 16 residues. V was pared by 1 base and J by 2 bases, with 14 bases between. The germline CDR1 and CDR2 sequences are SEHNR and FQNEAQ (reference sequence). The CDR3 region has the DNA TGTGCCAGCAGCTTAGGGCCCTTGAGGGGTAACACTGAAGCTTTCTTT. Residues: CASSLGPLRGNTEAFF. Filled out from reference TRBV7-9 and TRBJ1-1, the complete variable domain reads DTGVSQNPRHKITKRGQNVTFRCDPISEHNRLYWYRQTLGQGPEFLTYFQNEAQLEKSRLLSDRFSAERPKGSFSTLEIQRTEQGDSAMYLCASSLGPLRGNTEAFFGQGTRLTVV.

The chain is built from TRBV9 and TRBJ2-2; 8 bases are shared with TRBD1. Germline V gene sequence: CDR1 SGDLS, CDR2 YYNGEE. Unmatched junction bases numbered 12, after V lost 5 bases and J lost 0 bases. The CDR3 loop spans 18 amino acids. The CDR3 region has the DNA TGTGCCAGCAGTCCCCCCTGGCAGGGGGCCTCGAACACCGGGGAGCTGTTTTTT. Translating gives CASSPPWQGASNTGELFF.

V is TRBV4-3 and J is TRBJ2-5; the D gene is possibly TRBD2 (6 bases). The CDR3 runs 18 residues. In germline, CDR1 is LGHNA, CDR2 YSLEER. Trimming removed 0 bases at V and 2 bases at J, with 19 bases between. In nucleotides, the CDR3 is TGCGCCAGCAGCCAAGATTGGCGTACTTCTAGCGATCAAGAGACCCAGTACTTC. This sequence encodes CASSQDWRTSSDQETQYF.

In its sample, this clonotype was seen a few times. The CDR3 nucleotides read TGCAGTGCTAGAAGACAGGGGGGACTACGCTACAATGAGCAGTTCTTC. This sequence encodes CSARRQGGLRYNEQFF. This rearrangement joins TRBV20-1 to TRBJ2-1, with 9 nucleotides matching TRBD1. V shed 2 bases and J 3 bases; nucleotides not matched to a gene: 8. Germline V gene lookup returns CDR1 DFQATT and CDR2 SNEGSKA (reference sequence). The CDR3 loop spans 16 amino acids.

The gene calls are TRBV30 and TRBJ2-5; D is tentatively TRBD1 or TRBD2 (6 bases each). Trimming took 4 bases from V and 5 from J, leaving 14 bases between them. The CDR3 has 13 residues. CDR1 is GTSNPN and CDR2 is SVGIG in the germline V gene (reference sequence). The CDR3 is CAWKEGGRETQYF. CDR3 nucleotides: TGTGCCTGGAAGGAGGGGGGCCGGGAGACCCAGTACTTC.

The chain combines TRBV5-1 with TRBJ2-5, with D unresolved. CDR3 length: 13 amino acids. The V end was cut by 6 bases, the J end by 1 base, with 10 bases between. Per the germline V gene, CDR1 is SGHRS and CDR2 is YFSETQ. CDR3 sequence: CASTFRSQETQYF. The CDR3 nucleotides are TGCGCCAGCACCTTTAGGTCCCAAGAGACCCAGTACTTC.

The rearrangement uses TRBV5-1 and TRBJ1-1; 8 bases are shared with TRBD1. V shed 5 bases, J shed 1 base, and the junction held 7 bases outside the gene matches. Germline CDR1 reads SGHRS; CDR2 reads YFSETQ. CDR3 size: 15 residues. The CDR3 sequence: CASRRTGGSNTEAFF. DNA for the CDR3: TGCGCCAGCAGGCGAACAGGGGGGTCGAACACTGAAGCTTTCTTT.

This rearrangement joins TRBV20-1 to TRBJ1-5; D unresolved. Trimming took off 5 bases at V and 7 bases at J, with 15 bases between the two ends. CDR3 length: 13 residues. Germline V gene lookup returns CDR1 DFQATT and CDR2 SNEGSKA (reference sequence). The DNA for the CDR3 is TGCAGTGCTGGTAGGGCGTCGGGCCAGCCCCAGCATTTT. Its translation: CSAGRASGQPQHF.

This clonotype was observed many times. The chain links TRBV5-1 to TRBJ2-2; tentatively, D is TRBD1 (6 bases). The germline V gene has CDR1 SGHRS and CDR2 YFSETQ. The germline V and J ends were trimmed by 5 bases and 7 bases, with 18 bases remaining between them. This CDR3 has 15 amino acids. This CDR3 is CASRSPGQGSGELFF. In nucleotides, the CDR3 is TGCGCCAGCAGATCGCCAGGTCAGGGGAGCGGGGAGCTGTTTTTT.

In this sample, this clonotype turned up many times. The chain combines TRBV29-1 with TRBJ2-3, with no clear D. The germline V gene encodes CDR1 SQVTM and CDR2 ANQGSEA. This CDR3 has 15 residues. Trimming cost V 6 bases and J 0 bases, with 16 bases left between them. This chain's CDR3 is CSVSSPDFSTDTQYF. In DNA, the CDR3 is TGCAGCGTATCCTCGCCAGACTTTAGCACAGATACGCAGTATTTT.

This chain links TRBV5-6 with TRBJ2-6; TRBD1 might be the D (5 bases). Germline CDR1 and CDR2: SGHDT and YYEEEE. The CDR3 is made up of 17 amino acids. V was pared by 4 bases and J by 2 bases, with 16 bases between. The CDR3 bases are TGTGCCAGCAGCCGTCCTTGGGGCCTGGCTGGGGCCAACGTCCTGACTTTC. The encoded protein is CASSRPWGLAGANVLTF.

The chain recombines TRBV20-1 with TRBJ1-2, with D hard to call. The germline V gene encodes CDR1 DFQATT and CDR2 SNEGSKA (reference sequence). With 6 bases removed from V and 7 bases from J, the gap between germline ends came to 9 bases. The CDR3 length is 10 residues. The DNA of the CDR3 is TGCAGTGCGCCGATTGGTGGCTACACCTTC. It is translated as CSAPIGGYTF.

This clonotype has at least ten counts. The chain carries TRBV29-1 and TRBJ1-1; tentatively, D is TRBD1 (5 bases). CDR1 and CDR2 (germline): SQVTM, ANQGSEA. Trimming cost V 4 bases and J 5 bases, with 11 bases left between them. The CDR3 totals 12 residues. CDR3 residues: CSVVQVGTEAFF. The DNA of the CDR3 is TGCAGCGTTGTACAGGTGGGGACTGAAGCTTTCTTT.

This clonotype was observed at least ten times. The rearrangement links TRBV5-1 to TRBJ2-5; D is ambiguous. The V and J ends lost 4 bases and 1 base respectively, with 2 bases between them. This CDR3 is 11 amino acids long. Per the germline V gene, CDR1 is SGHRS and CDR2 is YFSETQ. CDR3: CASSAQETQYF. The DNA for the CDR3 is TGCGCCAGCAGCGCCCAAGAGACCCAGTACTTC.

The table lists this clonotype with a few counts. The chain couples TRBV20-1 to TRBJ2-4, with D possibly TRBD2 on 6 matching bases. The germline V gene has CDR1 DFQATT and CDR2 SNEGSKA (reference sequence). The CDR3 has 13 residues. V was clipped by 4 bases and J by 11 bases, with 18 bases between them. The CDR3 DNA reads as TGCAGTGCTATTTGGTTACCCGGGGGAGTTCAGTACTTC. Its protein is CSAIWLPGGVQYF.

This clonotype was observed a few times. This chain connects TRBV14 to TRBJ2-1, with D perhaps matching TRBD2 (7 bases). V lost 0 bases to trimming and J lost 2 bases, with 20 bases between them. Germline CDR1 reads SGHDN; CDR2 reads FVKESK. This CDR3 has 19 amino acids. The CDR3 DNA reads as TGTGCCAGCAGCCAAGAGACCCGGGGGGCGACCCGCACCTACAATGAGCAGTTCTTC. Translation: CASSQETRGATRTYNEQFF.